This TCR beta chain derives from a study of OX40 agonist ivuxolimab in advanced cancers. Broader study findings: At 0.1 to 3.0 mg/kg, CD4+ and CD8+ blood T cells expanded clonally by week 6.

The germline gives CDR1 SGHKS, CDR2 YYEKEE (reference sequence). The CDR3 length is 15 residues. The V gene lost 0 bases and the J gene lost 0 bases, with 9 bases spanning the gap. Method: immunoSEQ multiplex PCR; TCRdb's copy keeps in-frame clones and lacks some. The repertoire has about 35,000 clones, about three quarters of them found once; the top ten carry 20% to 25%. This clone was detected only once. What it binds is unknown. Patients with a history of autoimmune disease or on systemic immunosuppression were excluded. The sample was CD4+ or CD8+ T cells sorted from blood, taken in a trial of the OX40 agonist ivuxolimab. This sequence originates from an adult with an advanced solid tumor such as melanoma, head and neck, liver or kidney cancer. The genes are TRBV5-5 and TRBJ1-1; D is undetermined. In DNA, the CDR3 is TGTGCCAGCAGCTTGGATGGATATTTGAACACTGAAGCTTTCTTT. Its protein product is CASSLDGYLNTEAFF.